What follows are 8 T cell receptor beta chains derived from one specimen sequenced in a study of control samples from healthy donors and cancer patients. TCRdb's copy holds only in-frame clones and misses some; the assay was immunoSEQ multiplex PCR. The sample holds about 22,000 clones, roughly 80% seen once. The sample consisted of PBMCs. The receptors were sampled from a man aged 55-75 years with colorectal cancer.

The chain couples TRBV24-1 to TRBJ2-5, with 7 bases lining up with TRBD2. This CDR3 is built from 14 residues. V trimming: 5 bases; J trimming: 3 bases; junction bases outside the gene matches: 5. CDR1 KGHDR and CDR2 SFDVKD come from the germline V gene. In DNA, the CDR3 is TGTGCCACCAGTGGGGCGGGGGTCGAAGAGACCCAGTACTTC. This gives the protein CATSGAGVEETQYF.

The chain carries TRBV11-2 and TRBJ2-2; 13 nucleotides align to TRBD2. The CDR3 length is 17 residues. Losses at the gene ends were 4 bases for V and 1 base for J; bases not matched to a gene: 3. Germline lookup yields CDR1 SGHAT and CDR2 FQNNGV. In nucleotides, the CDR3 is TGTGCCAGCAGCTGGACTAGCGGGGGCCTGAACACCGGGGAGCTGTTTTTT. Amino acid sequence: CASSWTSGGLNTGELFF.

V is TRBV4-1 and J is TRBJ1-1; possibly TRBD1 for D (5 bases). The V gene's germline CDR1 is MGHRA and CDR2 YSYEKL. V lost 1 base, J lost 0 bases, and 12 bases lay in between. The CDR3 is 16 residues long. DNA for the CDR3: TGCGCCAGCAGCCAAGTTCCCCGGGGGGTGAACACTGAAGCTTTCTTT. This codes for CASSQVPRGVNTEAFF.

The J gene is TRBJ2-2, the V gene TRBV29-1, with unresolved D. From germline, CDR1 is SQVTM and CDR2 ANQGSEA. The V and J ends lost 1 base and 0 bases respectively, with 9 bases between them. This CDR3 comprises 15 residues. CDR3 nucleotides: TGCAGCGTTGAAGTTGCCGACTCGAACACCGGGGAGCTGTTTTTT. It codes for CSVEVADSNTGELFF.

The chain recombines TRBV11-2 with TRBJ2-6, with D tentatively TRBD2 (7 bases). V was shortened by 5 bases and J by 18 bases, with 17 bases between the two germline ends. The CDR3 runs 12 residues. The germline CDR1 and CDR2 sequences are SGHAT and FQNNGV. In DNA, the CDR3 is TGTGCCAGCAGCCCGGGGGGCAGAAGAAAGACTTTC. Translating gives CASSPGGRRKTF. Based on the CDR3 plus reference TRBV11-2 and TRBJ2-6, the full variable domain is EAGVAQSPRYKIIEKRQSVAFWCNPISGHATLYWYQQILGQGPKLLIQFQNNGVVDDSQLPKDRFSAERLKGVDSTLKIQPAKLEDSAVYLCASSPGGRRKTFGAGSRLTVL.

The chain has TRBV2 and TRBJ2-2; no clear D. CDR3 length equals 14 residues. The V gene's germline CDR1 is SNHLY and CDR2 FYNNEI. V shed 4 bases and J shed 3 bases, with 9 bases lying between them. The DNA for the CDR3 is TGTGCCAGCAGTGGAAAAATTTACACCGGGGAGCTGTTTTTT. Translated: CASSGKIYTGELFF.

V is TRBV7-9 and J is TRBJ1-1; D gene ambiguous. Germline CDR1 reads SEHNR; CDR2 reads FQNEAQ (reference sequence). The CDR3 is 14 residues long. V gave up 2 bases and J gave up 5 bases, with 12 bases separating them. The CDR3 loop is CASSLMKRGTEAFF. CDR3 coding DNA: TGTGCCAGCAGCTTAATGAAACGGGGAACTGAAGCTTTCTTT. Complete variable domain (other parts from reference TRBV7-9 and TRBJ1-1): DTGVSQNPRHKITKRGQNVTFRCDPISEHNRLYWYRQTLGQGPEFLTYFQNEAQLEKSRLLSDRFSAERPKGSFSTLEIQRTEQGDSAMYLCASSLMKRGTEAFFGQGTRLTVV.

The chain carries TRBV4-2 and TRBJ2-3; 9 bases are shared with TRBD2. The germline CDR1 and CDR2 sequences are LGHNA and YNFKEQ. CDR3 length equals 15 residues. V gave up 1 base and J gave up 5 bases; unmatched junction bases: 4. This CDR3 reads CASSQGGGEGDTQYF. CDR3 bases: TGTGCCAGCAGCCAAGGCGGGGGGGAAGGAGATACGCAGTATTTT.